These 10 T cell receptor beta chains were sequenced from one sample in a study of T-cell memory formation after mild COVID-19. TCRdb re-analysed the 5' RACE reads in MiXCR, keeping a single row per CDR3 protein. The sample gives about 470,000 distinct CDR3 sequences, roughly 23% of which show up once; approximately 13% is in the top ten. Sequenced: PBMCs or a T cell subset sorted from them (not recorded which). The receptors originated from an adult woman who had mild COVID-19 (a few samples of this study predate the infection). Cell type and time point are not known.

In this sample, this clonotype turned up a few times. The V and J genes are TRBV29-1 and TRBJ2-2; D might be TRBD2 (5 bases). The germline V gene has CDR1 SQVTM and CDR2 ANQGSEA. V was shortened by 7 bases and J by 6 bases, with 12 bases between the two germline ends. The length of the CDR3 is 12 residues. Here the CDR3 DNA reads TGCAGCGGTCGGAGGTCCTCCGGGGAGCTGTTTTTT. This codes for CSGRRSSGELFF.

J is TRBJ2-3 and V is TRBV2, with 8 bases identical to TRBD2. This CDR3 is 15 amino acids long. Trimming cost V 4 bases and J 7 bases; bases outside gene matches: 10. CDR1 is SNHLY, CDR2 FYNNEI, per germline. CDR3 sequence (DNA): TGTGCCAGCAGTGTGCGGGGGGCCCTGGTGAATACGCAGTATTTT. Encoded protein: CASSVRGALVNTQYF.

This clonotype was counted at least ten times. This chain joins TRBV25-1 and TRBJ2-3, with D possibly TRBD1 on 6 matching bases. The germline V and J ends were trimmed by 6 bases and 5 bases, with 24 bases remaining between them. This CDR3 spans 17 amino acids. Germline assignment: CDR1 MGHDK and CDR2 SYGVNS. CDR3 in DNA: TGTGCCAGCAGCTCATACCGGGACATGCAGGCCGGAGATACGCAGTATTTT. Translating gives CASSSYRDMQAGDTQYF.

The chain is built from TRBV6-1 and TRBJ1-5, with D unclear. The CDR3 contains 11 residues. V was shortened by 8 bases and J by 4 bases, with 6 bases between the two germline ends. Per germline, CDR1 MNHNS and CDR2 SASEGT. CDR3 protein: CASGRNQPQHF. DNA of the CDR3: TGTGCCAGCGGACGGAATCAGCCCCAGCATTTT.

This clonotype was observed a few times. V usage is TRBV6-2 or TRBV6-3 and J usage is TRBJ2-7; no definite D call. Looked up from germline, CDR1 is MNHEY and CDR2 is SVGEGT. The CDR3 consists of 14 residues. The V and J ends lost 0 bases and 7 bases respectively, with 13 bases between them. CDR3 nucleotides: TGTGCCAGCAGTTACTCGAGAGATGTTTGGGAGCAGTACTTC. This gives the protein CASSYSRDVWEQYF.

The DNA of the CDR3 is TGTGCCAGTAGTCTAGCGGGAGCCCCACATTACGAGCAGTACTTC. Translated, it gives CASSLAGAPHYEQYF. The chain employs TRBV19 and TRBJ2-7; 10 positions agree with TRBD2. J was trimmed by 4 bases and V by 5 bases; bases with no gene match: 8. Germline loops: CDR1 LNHDA, CDR2 SQIVND (reference sequence). This CDR3 is built from 15 residues.

This clonotype was observed a handful of times. This chain uses TRBV10-3 with TRBJ2-3; TRBD1 matches 10 bases. This CDR3 is built from 17 residues. J lost 6 bases, V lost 0 bases, and 9 bases had no gene match. Germline lookup yields CDR1 ENHRY and CDR2 SYGVKD. CDR3 loop: CAISESQGQGVMDTQYF. The CDR3 DNA is TGTGCCATCAGTGAGTCCCAAGGACAGGGGGTTATGGATACGCAGTATTTT.

This clonotype was detected many times. The chain carries TRBV5-1 and TRBJ2-5, with 9 bases matching TRBD1. V lost 5 bases, J lost 5 bases, and 13 bases stayed unmatched. This CDR3 is 16 amino acids long. The germline gives CDR1 SGHRS, CDR2 YFSETQ. CDR3 loop: CASSQTPTGGQETQYF. The CDR3 nucleotides are TGCGCCAGCAGTCAAACGCCCACAGGGGGCCAGGAGACCCAGTACTTC.

This clonotype was counted a single time. J is TRBJ1-6 and V is TRBV5-1; TRBD1 matches 11 bases. This CDR3 spans 15 amino acids. Germline loops: CDR1 SGHRS, CDR2 YFSETQ. V lost 5 bases to trimming and J lost 8 bases; unmatched junction nucleotides: 6. The CDR3 region has the DNA TGCGCCAGCAGACCGAGGGGACAGGGGGATTCACCCCTCCACTTT. It codes for CASRPRGQGDSPLHF.

For this clonotype: A read error may be the cause here, since a much bigger clone is one base away. The J gene is TRBJ2-7, the V gene TRBV11-1, with 10 positions matching TRBD2. From germline, CDR1 is SGHAT and CDR2 FQDESV (reference sequence). This CDR3 region has 16 residues. The CDR3 is CASSLTSTSGAYEQCF. The CDR3 DNA is TGTGCCAGCAGCTTAACGTCTACTAGCGGGGCCTACGAGCAGTGCTTC.